This TCR beta chain was identified in a study of blood T cell repertoires in COVID-19. The method was immunoSEQ multiplex PCR; TCRdb's version includes in-frame clones alone and lacks a portion of them. The data show around 150,000 clones, roughly 90% seen once. Per the germline V gene, CDR1 is KGHDR and CDR2 is SFDVKD. V dropped 3 bases and J dropped 2; count of bases not matched to a gene: 4. This CDR3 contains 15 residues. The gene calls are TRBV24-1 and TRBJ2-3; 7 bases line up with TRBD1. The sequence derives from a man aged 30-40 years with COVID-19, enrolled during active disease. Input material: peripheral blood. CDR3 sequence reads: CATSDAGGITDTQYF. The DNA of the CDR3 is TGTGCCACCAGTGATGCAGGGGGAATCACAGATACGCAGTATTTT.